The 2 T cell receptor beta chains in this list originate from one sample, sequenced in a study of identical twins. TCRdb passed the 5' RACE reads through MiXCR, listing each CDR3 protein once. The sample holds about 720,000 distinct CDR3 sequences, 18% seen once. These data also formed part of another study, on T cells expressing NK-cell markers.

The sequencing sample was made of PBMCs. The receptors come from a woman between 18 and 29 years old in good health.

Ten or more counts support this clonotype. The chain combines TRBV6-5 with TRBJ2-1; 12 nucleotides line up with TRBD1. The CDR3 length is 15 residues. The J segment lost 4 bases and the V segment lost 4 bases, leaving 2 bases of the junction unmatched. From germline, CDR1 is MNHEY and CDR2 SVGAGI. CDR3 amino acids: CASSSGQGAYNEQFF. CDR3 bases: TGTGCCAGCAGTTCGGGACAGGGGGCGTACAATGAGCAGTTCTTC.

This clonotype was counted between two and nine times. This chain connects TRBV27 to TRBJ2-1; maybe TRBD1 (6 bases). The V end was cut by 4 bases, the J end by 2 bases, with 9 bases between. The CDR3 has 14 residues. Germline CDR1 MNHEY, CDR2 SMNVEV (reference sequence). The CDR3: CASSSRDTYNEQFF. DNA of the CDR3: TGTGCCAGCAGTTCCCGGGACACCTACAATGAGCAGTTCTTC.